The 24 T cell receptor beta chains reported below all come from one sample, sequenced in a study of T cell repertoires in cytomegalovirus infection. No antigen has been identified for these receptors. TCRdb fed the reads into MiXCR, producing one record per CDR3 protein. Here the sample spans around 140,000 distinct CDR3 sequences, over 25% being singletons. The specimen comprised CD8+ T cells from cultured PBMCs, sampled from culture after CMV antigen stimulation. These receptors originate from a human donor in good health (CMV status not recorded). Some clones in this sample may be carry-over from other donors' samples.

The gene calls are TRBV6-8 and TRBJ2-2; D uncertain. Germline V gene sequence: CDR1 MNHGY, CDR2 SAAAGT. Trimming took 6 bases from V and 2 from J, leaving 7 bases between them. This CDR3 has 13 residues. CDR3 nucleotide sequence: TGTGCCAGCAGCTCAGATAACACCGGGGAGCTGTTTTTT. Its translation: CASSSDNTGELFF.

This clonotype was counted between two and nine times. CDR3 region: CASSFGGLEAFF. CDR3 DNA: TGTGCCAGCAGCTTCGGGGGGCTTGAAGCTTTCTTT. The chain is built from TRBV5-4 and TRBJ1-1, with D perhaps TRBD1 (6 bases). Germline V CDR1 and CDR2: SGHNT, YYREEE (reference sequence). The germline V and J ends were trimmed by 2 bases and 7 bases, with 9 bases remaining between them. This CDR3 contains 12 residues.

This clonotype was seen only a few times. V usage is TRBV7-2 and J usage is TRBJ2-7; 8 bases match TRBD1. V lost 2 bases to trimming and J lost 6 bases; unmatched junction nucleotides: 3. Per germline, CDR1 SGHTA and CDR2 FQGNSA. This CDR3 contains 13 residues. The CDR3 sequence: CASSLTTGAEQYF. As DNA, the CDR3 is TGTGCCAGCAGCTTAACGACAGGGGCCGAGCAGTACTTC.

The chain is built from TRBV4-3 and TRBJ1-5, with 9 bases lining up with TRBD1. CDR1 and CDR2 from the germline V gene are LGHNA and YSLEER. CDR3 length equals 15 residues. V lost 5 bases and J lost 4; bases outside the gene matches: 6. The CDR3 reads CASSRLQGANQPQHF. CDR3 sequence (DNA): TGCGCCAGCAGCAGATTACAGGGGGCGAATCAGCCCCAGCATTTT.

This clonotype was found a few times. This chain links TRBV20-1 with TRBJ2-2, with D tentatively TRBD2 (5 bases). Germline loops: CDR1 DFQATT, CDR2 SNEGSKA (reference sequence). Trimming took 6 bases from V and 2 from J, leaving 13 bases between them. The CDR3 runs 14 residues. The CDR3 bases are TGCAGTGCCGCCACGAGGGCTAACACCGGGGAGCTGTTTTTT. It is translated as CSAATRANTGELFF.

V and J are TRBV12-3 or TRBV12-4 and TRBJ1-1; D perhaps matches TRBD1 (6 bases). The length of the CDR3 is 15 residues. Trimming removed 5 bases from V and 0 bases from J, with 13 bases in between. The CDR3 DNA is TGTGCCAGCAGTCCAGACAGGTATTTGAACACTGAAGCTTTCTTT. Its protein is CASSPDRYLNTEAFF.

The rearrangement links TRBV7-2 to TRBJ1-1; a possible D gene is TRBD1 (6 bases). The CDR3 length is 15 residues. V was trimmed by 6 bases and J by 5 bases, leaving 19 bases between them. CDR1 SGHTA and CDR2 FQGNSA come from the germline V gene. The CDR3 bases are TGTGCCAGCAGACTGAGCAAGGGCAGGGGTACTGAAGCTTTCTTT. This sequence encodes CASRLSKGRGTEAFF.

In the case of this clonotype: A read error is possible here, since a much larger clone lies one base away. J is TRBJ2-1 and V is TRBV7-6; 12 nucleotides line up with TRBD2. The CDR3 is 16 amino acids. CDR1 is SGHVS and CDR2 is FNYEAQ in the germline V gene. CDR3 region: CAIETSGGLSYNVQFF. CDR3 bases: TGTGCCATCGAGACTAGCGGGGGCCTTTCCTACAATGTGCAGTTCTTC.

In DNA, the CDR3 is TGTGCCAGTAGTATAAAGGTCAGCGGCAATCAGCCCCAGCATTTT. Translated: CASSIKVSGNQPQHF. The gene calls are TRBV19 and TRBJ1-5, with D uncertain. The germline CDR1 and CDR2 sequences are LNHDA and SQIVND (reference sequence). This CDR3 spans 15 amino acids. With 2 bases removed from V and 2 bases from J, the gap between germline ends came to 10 bases.

The chain carries TRBV12-3 or TRBV12-4 and TRBJ2-7; the D is unclear. This CDR3 is 15 amino acids long. V was pared by 1 base and J by 3 bases, with 13 bases between. The chain's CDR3 is CASSLGPMWSYEQYF. DNA for the CDR3: TGTGCCAGCAGTTTAGGGCCGATGTGGAGCTACGAGCAGTACTTC.

This clonotype was observed once. This may be a read error, as it is one base from a much larger clone. The chain couples TRBV9 to TRBJ2-1, with 7 nucleotides matching TRBD2. CDR1 and CDR2 from the germline V gene are SGDLS and YYNGEE. The CDR3 runs 15 residues. The CDR3 region is CTSSVGAGEHNEQFF. CDR3 bases: TGTACCAGCAGCGTAGGGGCGGGGGAGCACAATGAGCAGTTCTTC.

This rearrangement joins TRBV20-1 to TRBJ2-1, with 13 positions matching TRBD2. Germline loops: CDR1 DFQATT, CDR2 SNEGSKA (reference sequence). The CDR3 sequence is 18 residues long. V trimming: 1 base; J trimming: 4 bases; junction bases outside the gene matches: 10. This chain's CDR3 is CSARGTTSGGFPYNEQFF. As DNA, the CDR3 is TGCAGTGCTAGAGGCACGACTAGCGGGGGGTTTCCTTACAATGAGCAGTTCTTC.

This clonotype was counted between two and nine times. The chain couples TRBV7-9 to TRBJ1-1; D is unclear. Germline V gene data show CDR1 as SEHNR and CDR2 as FQNEAQ (reference sequence). The CDR3 is 15 residues long. Trimming took 5 bases from V and 1 from J, leaving 14 bases between them. The CDR3 protein is CASSPRYRSNTEAFF. The CDR3 nucleotides are TGTGCCAGCAGCCCCAGGTATCGATCGAACACTGAAGCTTTCTTT. Looking up the rest from reference TRBV7-9 and TRBJ1-1 gives the full variable domain: DTGVSQNPRHKITKRGQNVTFRCDPISEHNRLYWYRQTLGQGPEFLTYFQNEAQLEKSRLLSDRFSAERPKGSFSTLEIQRTEQGDSAMYLCASSPRYRSNTEAFFGQGTRLTVV.

DNA of the CDR3: TGTGCCAGCAGCGCGCCCGGGACAGGGACCTACGAGCAGTACTTC. Amino acids: CASSAPGTGTYEQYF. The chain combines TRBV2 with TRBJ2-7; 9 nucleotides line up with TRBD1. V trimming: 6 bases; J trimming: 2 bases; junction bases outside the gene matches: 8. Germline CDR1 reads SNHLY; CDR2 reads FYNNEI. The CDR3 is made up of 15 amino acids.

This clonotype was seen many times. This chain joins TRBV10-3 and TRBJ2-5, with D possibly TRBD1 on 6 matching bases. Germline-derived CDR1 and CDR2 are ENHRY and SYGVKD. Trimming took off 0 bases at V and 1 base at J, with 15 bases between the two ends. The CDR3 runs to 17 residues. CDR3 region: CAISESGADGGQETQYF. The CDR3, as DNA: TGTGCCATCAGTGAGTCGGGGGCAGATGGTGGCCAAGAGACCCAGTACTTC.

The rearrangement uses TRBV7-6 and TRBJ1-2; D might be TRBD1 (6 bases). CDR1 is SGHVS and CDR2 is FNYEAQ in the germline V gene. Trimming left V 1 base short and J 4 bases short, with 16 bases between. This CDR3 comprises 16 residues. The CDR3 here is CASSLEPGGRPYGYTF. The CDR3 coding sequence is TGTGCCAGCAGCTTAGAACCGGGGGGGCGCCCCTATGGCTACACCTTC.

This clonotype was detected only a few times. The chain links TRBV5-4 to TRBJ2-7, with D unresolved. Germline V gene sequence: CDR1 SGHNT, CDR2 YYREEE (reference sequence). Trimming cost V 1 base and J 4 bases, with 6 bases left between them. The CDR3 covers 12 residues. This CDR3 is CASSLIGYEQYF. In nucleotides, the CDR3 is TGTGCCAGCAGCTTGATAGGGTACGAGCAGTACTTC.

This chain uses TRBV27 with TRBJ1-5; no clear D gene. From germline, CDR1 is MNHEY and CDR2 SMNVEV (reference sequence). This CDR3 is built from 14 residues. Trimming removed 2 bases at V and 8 bases at J, with 13 bases between. CDR3: CASSLMEFGEPQHF. CDR3 DNA sequence: TGTGCCAGCAGTTTAATGGAGTTCGGGGAGCCCCAGCATTTT.

The rearrangement links TRBV19 to TRBJ2-3; no reliable D call. The V end was cut by 3 bases, the J end by 2 bases, with 6 bases between. The CDR3 runs to 13 residues. Germline V gives CDR1 LNHDA, CDR2 SQIVND (reference sequence). CDR3 coding DNA: TGTGCCAGTAGTATCGGAATCACAGATACGCAGTATTTT. Protein product: CASSIGITDTQYF.

This clonotype was seen a single time. This chain joins TRBV5-6 and TRBJ2-2; 13 nucleotides match TRBD2. Germline V gene data show CDR1 as SGHDT and CDR2 as YYEEEE. CDR3 size: 16 residues. The junction had 2 bases not matched to a gene; V was cut back by 4 bases and J by 2 bases. CDR3 in DNA: TGTGCCAGCAGCCGACTAGCGGGGGGTAACACCGGGGAGCTGTTTTTT. Protein sequence: CASSRLAGGNTGELFF.

V and J are TRBV7-6 and TRBJ2-2; 8 nucleotides match TRBD2. J lost 2 bases, V lost 5 bases, and 10 bases had no gene match. Germline V gives CDR1 SGHVS, CDR2 FNYEAQ. This CDR3 has 17 amino acids. In nucleotides, the CDR3 is TGTGCCAGCAGCACCGAAACCGGGACTAGTAACACCGGGGAGCTGTTTTTT. Protein product: CASSTETGTSNTGELFF.

This clonotype was seen ten or more times. The rearrangement uses TRBV6-5 and TRBJ2-7, with D tentatively TRBD1 (5 bases). The CDR3 has 13 amino acids. V was clipped by 6 bases and J by 2 bases, with 11 bases between them. The germline V gene encodes CDR1 MNHEY and CDR2 SVGAGI. CDR3 sequence reads: CASSPDSPYEQYF. Here the CDR3 DNA reads TGTGCCAGCAGCCCCGACAGTCCCTACGAGCAGTACTTC.

This sequence joins TRBV5-1 and TRBJ1-4; D is uncertain. The CDR3 totals 18 residues. Germline CDR1 reads SGHRS; CDR2 reads YFSETQ. V was trimmed by 1 base and J by 0 bases, leaving 16 bases between them. The CDR3 DNA sequence: TGCGCCAGCAGCTTGTTAGGCCCCGACGCAGCAACTAATGAAAAACTGTTTTTT. Protein sequence: CASSLLGPDAATNEKLFF.

In its sample, this clonotype was seen a few times. The chain uses TRBV10-3 and TRBJ2-2; D possibly uses TRBD1 or TRBD2 (6 bases each). V lost 2 bases to trimming and J lost 4 bases, with 17 bases between them. The CDR3 is 17 amino acids. Germline V CDR1 and CDR2: ENHRY, SYGVKD. The CDR3 region has the DNA TGTGCCATCAGTGAGCCCCCGGGGGCGGCTAGCACCGGGGAGCTGTTTTTT. Its protein product is CAISEPPGAASTGELFF.